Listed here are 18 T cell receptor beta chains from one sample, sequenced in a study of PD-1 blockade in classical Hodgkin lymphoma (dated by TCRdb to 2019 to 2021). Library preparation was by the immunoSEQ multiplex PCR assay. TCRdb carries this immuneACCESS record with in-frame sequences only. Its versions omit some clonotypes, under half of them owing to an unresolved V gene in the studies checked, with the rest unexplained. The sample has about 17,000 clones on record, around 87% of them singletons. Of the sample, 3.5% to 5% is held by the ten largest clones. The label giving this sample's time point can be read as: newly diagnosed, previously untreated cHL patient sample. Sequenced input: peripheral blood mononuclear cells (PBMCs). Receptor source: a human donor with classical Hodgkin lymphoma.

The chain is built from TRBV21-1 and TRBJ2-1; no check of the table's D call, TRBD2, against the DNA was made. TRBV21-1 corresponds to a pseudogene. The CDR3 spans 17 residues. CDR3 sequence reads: CASSKSVEGGGYNEQFF. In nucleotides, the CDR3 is TGTGCCAGCAGCAAAAGTGTCGAGGGCGGGGGGTACAATGAGCAGTTCTTC.

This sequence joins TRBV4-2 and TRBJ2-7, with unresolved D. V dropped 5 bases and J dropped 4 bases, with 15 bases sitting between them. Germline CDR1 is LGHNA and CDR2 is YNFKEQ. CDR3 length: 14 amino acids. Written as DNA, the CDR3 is TGTGCCAGCAGCTCCACGCGGAGCTCTTACGAGCAGTACTTC. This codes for CASSSTRSSYEQYF.

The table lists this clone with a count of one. The CDR3 reads CASSGDRRLYEQFF. CDR3 DNA sequence: TGTGCCAGCAGTGGGGACAGACGGCTCTATGAGCAGTTCTTC. The genes are TRBV6-1 and TRBJ2-1; 7 positions match TRBD1. The V gene's germline CDR1 is MNHNS and CDR2 SASEGT. This CDR3 spans 14 amino acids. The V segment lost 4 bases and the J segment 8 bases; nucleotides outside the gene matches: 8.

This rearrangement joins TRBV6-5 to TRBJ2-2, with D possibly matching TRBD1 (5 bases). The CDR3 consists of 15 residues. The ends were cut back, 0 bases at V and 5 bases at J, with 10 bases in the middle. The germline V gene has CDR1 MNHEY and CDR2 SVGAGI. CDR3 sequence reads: CASSYSQGQTGELFF. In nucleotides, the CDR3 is TGTGCCAGCAGTTACTCGCAGGGCCAGACCGGGGAGCTGTTTTTT.

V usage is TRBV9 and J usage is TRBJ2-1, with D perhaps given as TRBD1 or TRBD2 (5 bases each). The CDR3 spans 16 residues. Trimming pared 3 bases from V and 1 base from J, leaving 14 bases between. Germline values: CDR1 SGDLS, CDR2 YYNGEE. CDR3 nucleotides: TGTGCCAGCAGCGGAGAGGGGATGCGGTCCTACAATGAGCAGTTCTTC. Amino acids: CASSGEGMRSYNEQFF.

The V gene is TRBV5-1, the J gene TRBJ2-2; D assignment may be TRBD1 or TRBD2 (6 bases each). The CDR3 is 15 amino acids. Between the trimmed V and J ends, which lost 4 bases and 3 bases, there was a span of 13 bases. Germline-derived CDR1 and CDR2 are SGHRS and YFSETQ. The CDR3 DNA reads TGCGCCAGCAGCCCTGGAGGGGGTTACACCGGGGAGCTGTTTTTT. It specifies CASSPGGGYTGELFF.

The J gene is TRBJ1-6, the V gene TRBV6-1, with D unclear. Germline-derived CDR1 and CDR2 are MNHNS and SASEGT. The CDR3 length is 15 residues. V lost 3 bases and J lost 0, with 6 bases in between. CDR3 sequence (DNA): TGTGCCAGCAGTGAGTTAGGCTCCTATAATTCACCCCTCCACTTT. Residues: CASSELGSYNSPLHF.

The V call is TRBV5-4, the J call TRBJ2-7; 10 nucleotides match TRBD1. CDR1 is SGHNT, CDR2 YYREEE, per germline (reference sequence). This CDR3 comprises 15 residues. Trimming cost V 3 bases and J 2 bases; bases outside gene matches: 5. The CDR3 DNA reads TGTGCCAGCAGCTCCCCGGGACAGGGGACCTACGAGCAGTACTTC. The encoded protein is CASSSPGQGTYEQYF. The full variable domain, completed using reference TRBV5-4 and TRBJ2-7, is ETGVTQSPTHLIKTRGQQVTLRCSSQSGHNTVSWYQQALGQGPQFIFQYYREEENGRGNFPPRFSGLQFPNYSSELNVNALELDDSALYLCASSSPGQGTYEQYFGPGTRLTVT.

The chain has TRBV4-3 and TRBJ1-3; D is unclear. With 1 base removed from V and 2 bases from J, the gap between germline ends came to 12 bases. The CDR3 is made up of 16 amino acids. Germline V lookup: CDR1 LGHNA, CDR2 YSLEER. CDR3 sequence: CASSQAVSGTGNTIYF. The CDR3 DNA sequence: TGCGCCAGCAGCCAAGCGGTTAGTGGGACTGGAAACACCATATATTTT.

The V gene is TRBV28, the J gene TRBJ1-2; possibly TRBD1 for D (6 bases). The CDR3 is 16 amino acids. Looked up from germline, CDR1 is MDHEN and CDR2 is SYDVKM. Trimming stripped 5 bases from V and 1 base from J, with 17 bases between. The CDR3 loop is CASSRPNRDINYGYTF. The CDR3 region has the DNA TGTGCCAGCAGTCGCCCTAATCGGGACATTAACTATGGCTACACCTTC.

CDR3 DNA: TGTGCCAGCAGTTTAGATCGTGGAAACACCATATATTTT. It yields the protein CASSLDRGNTIYF. The rearrangement uses TRBV28 and TRBJ1-3, with D hard to call. Germline-derived CDR1 and CDR2 are MDHEN and SYDVKM. The ends were cut back, 2 bases at V and 3 bases at J, with 5 bases in the middle. The CDR3 is 13 residues long.

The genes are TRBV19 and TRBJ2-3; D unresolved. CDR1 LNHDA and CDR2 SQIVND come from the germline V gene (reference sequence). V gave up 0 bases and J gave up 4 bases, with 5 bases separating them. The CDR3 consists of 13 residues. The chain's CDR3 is CASSIDRADTQYF. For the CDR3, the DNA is TGTGCCAGTAGTATAGATCGGGCAGATACGCAGTATTTT. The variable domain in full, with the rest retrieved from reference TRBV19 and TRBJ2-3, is DGGITQSPKYLFRKEGQNVTLSCEQNLNHDAMYWYRQDPGQGLRLIYYSQIVNDFQKGDIAEGYSVSREKKESFPLTVTSAQKNPTAFYLCASSIDRADTQYFGPGTRLTVL.

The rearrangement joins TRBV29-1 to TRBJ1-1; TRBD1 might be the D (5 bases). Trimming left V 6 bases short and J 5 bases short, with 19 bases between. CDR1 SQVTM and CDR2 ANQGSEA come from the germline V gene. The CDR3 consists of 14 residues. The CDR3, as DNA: TGCAGCGTGAGGGGAACGAGTGATGGGACTGAAGCTTTCTTT. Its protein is CSVRGTSDGTEAFF.

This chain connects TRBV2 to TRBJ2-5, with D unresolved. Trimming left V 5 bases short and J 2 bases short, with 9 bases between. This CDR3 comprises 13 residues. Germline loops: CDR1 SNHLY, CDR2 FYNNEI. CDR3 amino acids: CASSLMRQETQYF. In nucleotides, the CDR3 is TGTGCCAGCAGTTTAATGCGGCAAGAGACCCAGTACTTC.

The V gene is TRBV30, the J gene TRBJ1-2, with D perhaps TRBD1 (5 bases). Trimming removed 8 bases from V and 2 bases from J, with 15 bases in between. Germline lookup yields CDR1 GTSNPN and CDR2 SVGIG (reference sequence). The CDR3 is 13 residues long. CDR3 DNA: TGTGCCGGAGTGGGGGACGGAAACTATGGCTACACCTTC. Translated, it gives CAGVGDGNYGYTF.

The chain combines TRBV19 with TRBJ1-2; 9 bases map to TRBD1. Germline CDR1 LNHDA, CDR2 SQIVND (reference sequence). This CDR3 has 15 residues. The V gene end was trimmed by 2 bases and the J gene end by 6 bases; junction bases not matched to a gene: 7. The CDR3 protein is CASSIISGTGHGYTF. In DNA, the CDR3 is TGTGCCAGTAGTATAATTTCCGGGACAGGGCATGGCTACACCTTC.

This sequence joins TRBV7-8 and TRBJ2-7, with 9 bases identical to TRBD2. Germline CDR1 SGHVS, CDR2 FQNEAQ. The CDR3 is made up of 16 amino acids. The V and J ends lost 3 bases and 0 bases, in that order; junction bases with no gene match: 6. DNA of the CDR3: TGTGCCAGCAGCTTGACTGCGACTAGCGGCTCCTACGAGCAGTACTTC. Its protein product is CASSLTATSGSYEQYF.

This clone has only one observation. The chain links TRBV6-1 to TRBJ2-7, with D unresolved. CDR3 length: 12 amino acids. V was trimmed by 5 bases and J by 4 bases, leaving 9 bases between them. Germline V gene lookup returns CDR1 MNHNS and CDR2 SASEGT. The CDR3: CASSQTAYEQYF. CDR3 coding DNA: TGTGCCAGCAGTCAAACAGCATACGAGCAGTACTTC.